The T cell receptor beta chain under discussion was sequenced for a study of T-cell memory formation after mild COVID-19. The authors produced TCR alpha and TCR beta cDNA libraries with sample barcodes and UMIs by 5'RACE using constant-segment primers. TCRdb re-derived calls from the 5' RACE reads in MiXCR, one entry per CDR3 protein. The sample contains fewer than 250,000 distinct CDR3 sequences, over 15% of which appear only once. The CDR3 loop spans 16 amino acids. Trimming removed 1 base at V and 1 base at J, with 11 bases between. Germline V lookup: CDR1 SNHLY, CDR2 FYNNEI. General study findings and limits: Cross-reactive memory apparently joined, as some responding clones appeared in pre-infection memory. Day 15 to 85 contractors were CD4/CD8 balanced; later expanders leaned CD4+. There was no confirmation that second-wave clones peaking on day 37 were SARS-CoV-2 specific.

This clonotype appeared a few times. Its target is unknown. This chain uses TRBV2 with TRBJ1-5; TRBD1 is a possible D gene (6 bases). This sequence originates from an adult woman who had mild COVID-19 (a few samples of this study predate the infection). Cell type and time point are not known. The sample taken for sequencing was PBMCs or a T cell subset sorted from them (not recorded which). In DNA form, the CDR3 reads TGTGCCAGCAGTGAAGACAGGGCCACAAGCAATCAGCCCCAGCATTTT. It yields the protein CASSEDRATSNQPQHF.